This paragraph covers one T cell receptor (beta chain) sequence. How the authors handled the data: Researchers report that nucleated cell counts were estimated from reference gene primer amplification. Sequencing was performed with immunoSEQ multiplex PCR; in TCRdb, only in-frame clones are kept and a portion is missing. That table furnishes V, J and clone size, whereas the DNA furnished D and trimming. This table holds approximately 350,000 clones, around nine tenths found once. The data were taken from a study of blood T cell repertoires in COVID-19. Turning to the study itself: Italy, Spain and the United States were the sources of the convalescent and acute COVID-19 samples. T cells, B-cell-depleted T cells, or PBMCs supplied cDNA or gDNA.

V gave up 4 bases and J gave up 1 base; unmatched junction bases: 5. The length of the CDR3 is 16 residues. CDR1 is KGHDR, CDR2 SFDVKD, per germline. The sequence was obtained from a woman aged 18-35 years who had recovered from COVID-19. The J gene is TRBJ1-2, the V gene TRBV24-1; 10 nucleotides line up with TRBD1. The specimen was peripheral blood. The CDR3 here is CATSEAGTGDNYGYTF. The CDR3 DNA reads TGTGCCACCAGTGAGGCCGGGACAGGGGATAACTATGGCTACACCTTC.